The 16 T cell receptor beta chains listed next were all sequenced from one sample in a study of read filtering for tumor transcriptome and immune sequencing. The library was built from 400 to 500 ng RNA with molecular barcoded adaptors for alpha/delta and beta/gamma chains. TCRdb independently ran MiXCR on the reads; one entry per CDR3 protein. The table lists some 24,000 distinct CDR3 sequences, about 20% of them singletons. The sequenced sample was a population of CD138-negative cells sorted from bone marrow. These receptors came from a donor at least 40 years old with multiple myeloma.

This clonotype was found many times. The chain carries TRBV7-9 and TRBJ2-3; 8 bases map to TRBD1. Losses at the gene ends were 5 bases for V and 3 bases for J; bases not matched to a gene: 10. Germline lookup yields CDR1 SEHNR and CDR2 FQNEAQ (reference sequence). This CDR3 contains 16 residues. This CDR3 is CASSPRTGRGTDTQYF. The DNA for the CDR3 is TGTGCCAGCAGCCCTCGGACAGGGCGCGGGACAGATACGCAGTATTTT.

This clonotype was found a few times. The chain combines TRBV7-3 with TRBJ2-2, with 10 bases lining up with TRBD2. The CDR3 spans 15 residues. Trimming removed 8 bases from V and 6 bases from J; junction bases left unmatched: 9. CDR1 and CDR2 (germline): SGHTA, FQGTGA. The CDR3 coding sequence is TGTGCCAGCGGGATTCTAGCGGGGGAGGCCGGGGAGCTGTTTTTT. Its translation is CASGILAGEAGELFF.

There are many counts of this clonotype. V is TRBV5-1 and J is TRBJ1-1, with D hard to call. Germline values: CDR1 SGHRS, CDR2 YFSETQ. V was cut by 0 bases and J by 7 bases, with 4 bases left in between. This CDR3 spans 11 amino acids. CDR3 in DNA: TGCGCCAGCAGCTTGGGCGGTGAAGCTTTCTTT. Protein product: CASSLGGEAFF.

This clonotype is medium-sized. The gene calls are TRBV7-9 and TRBJ2-1; 7 bases agree with TRBD1. V lost 11 bases and J lost 6; bases outside the gene matches: 16. CDR1 and CDR2 (germline): SEHNR, FQNEAQ (reference sequence). This CDR3 has 15 amino acids. CDR3 region: CAGTDPQGDGNEQFF. Written as DNA, the CDR3 is TGTGCCGGGACGGACCCTCAGGGGGACGGCAATGAGCAGTTCTTC.

This clonotype was seen at least ten times. The genes are TRBV7-9 and TRBJ1-1, with TRBD1 as a possible D gene (5 bases). The CDR3 extends over 15 amino acids. Germline CDR1 is SEHNR and CDR2 is FQNEAQ (reference sequence). Trimming took 5 bases from V and 4 from J, leaving 17 bases between them. The CDR3 DNA follows: TGTGCCAGCAGCCCCCTGCAGTCAGGGTTCACTGAAGCTTTCTTT. Translated, it gives CASSPLQSGFTEAFF.

This clonotype was seen a handful of times. V usage is TRBV12-3 or TRBV12-4 and J usage is TRBJ1-4; weak D call: TRBD1 (5 bases). V gave up 4 bases and J gave up 5 bases, with 20 bases separating them. The CDR3 spans 17 residues. CDR3: CASSSQRQFSKNEKLFF. The CDR3 DNA reads as TGTGCCAGCAGTTCACAACGACAGTTCTCGAAGAATGAAAAACTGTTTTTT.

J is TRBJ2-5 and V is TRBV12-5, with 7 positions matching TRBD1. This CDR3 spans 14 amino acids. J was trimmed by 5 bases and V by 6 bases; bases with no gene match: 9. Germline lookup yields CDR1 LGHNT and CDR2 FRNRAP. CDR3 coding DNA: TGTGCTAGTGGCCGAGGGGGCAGGGGGGAGACCCAGTACTTC. Translating it yields CASGRGGRGETQYF.

This clonotype was seen once. A read error may explain this, as a much larger clone is one base away. The CDR3 DNA sequence: TGTGCCAGCAGCCGGACAAGGGCTGCCGTAGGGCAGTTCTTC. It encodes CASSRTRAAVGQFF. The rearrangement links TRBV12-3 or TRBV12-4 to TRBJ2-1, with D possibly being TRBD1 (5 bases). There are 14 residues in the CDR3. V dropped 6 bases and J dropped 12 bases, with 21 bases sitting between them.

The rearrangement links TRBV12-3 or TRBV12-4 to TRBJ1-2; possible D gene TRBD1, 5 bases. Trimming removed 5 bases from V and 4 bases from J, with 20 bases in between. There are 16 residues in the CDR3. The CDR3 is CASSPRSRGTTYGYTF. The CDR3 coding sequence is TGTGCCAGCAGTCCCCGTTCCCGGGGGACGACCTATGGCTACACCTTC.

This clonotype was observed many times. This sequence joins TRBV4-2 and TRBJ2-2, with D possibly being TRBD2 (6 bases). The CDR3 spans 16 residues. V was shortened by 1 base and J by 4 bases, with 13 bases between the two germline ends. CDR1 and CDR2 (germline): LGHNA, YNFKEQ. Here the CDR3 DNA reads TGTGCCAGCAGCCAAGGCGGGGTGGTAGGCACCGGGGAGCTGTTTTTT. This gives the protein CASSQGGVVGTGELFF.

The sample holds many counts of this clonotype. J is TRBJ1-5 and V is TRBV20-1, with a tentative D call TRBD1 (6 bases). Trimming shortened V by 5 bases and J by 0 bases, and 14 bases separated the two germline ends. The length of the CDR3 is 15 residues. CDR1 is DFQATT, CDR2 SNEGSKA, per germline (reference sequence). CDR3 protein: CSALTGSDSNQPQHF. As DNA, the CDR3 is TGCAGTGCTTTGACAGGTTCGGATAGCAATCAGCCCCAGCATTTT.

The CDR3 reads CASSAMTSGESTDTQYF. The CDR3 nucleotides read TGCGCCAGCAGCGCAATGACTAGCGGGGAGAGCACAGATACGCAGTATTTT. V is TRBV5-1 and J is TRBJ2-3, with 11 bases lining up with TRBD2. The CDR3 spans 17 residues. Trimming cost V 4 bases and J 0 bases; bases outside gene matches: 7. CDR1 is SGHRS and CDR2 is YFSETQ in the germline V gene.

This clonotype was seen a few times. The chain carries TRBV14 and TRBJ2-5; D gene uncertain. This CDR3 contains 16 residues. V lost 0 bases to trimming and J lost 4 bases, with 15 bases between them. Germline V gene data show CDR1 as SGHDN and CDR2 as FVKESK. The CDR3 DNA is TGTGCCAGCAGCCAAGAATTTAGGCAGGTCGGAGAGACCCAGTACTTC. Its translation: CASSQEFRQVGETQYF.

At least ten counts were recorded for this clonotype. This chain links TRBV5-8 with TRBJ2-5; D not certain. The germline V gene encodes CDR1 SGHTS and CDR2 YDEGEE. V lost 4 bases and J 7 bases, leaving 17 bases between the germline ends. CDR3 size: 14 residues. This chain's CDR3 is CASSPRSSAGTQYF. In DNA, the CDR3 is TGTGCCAGCAGCCCCCGTAGCTCTGCAGGGACCCAGTACTTC.

Concerning this clonotype itself: A single base separates this from a much larger clone, so it may be a read error. The J gene is TRBJ2-5, the V gene TRBV29-1; 7 bases map to TRBD1. Germline V gene lookup returns CDR1 SQVTM and CDR2 ANQGSEA. The CDR3 extends over 12 amino acids. CDR3 sequence: CNAFTGEETQYF. CDR3 nucleotides: TGCAACGCCTTCACAGGGGAGGAGACCCAGTACTTC.

Remarks on this clonotype: At one of its ends the junction is not consistent with the germline gene, which may arise from a read error. The rearrangement joins TRBV7-8 to TRBJ1-5; D is ambiguous. CDR3 length: 13 residues. CDR1 is SGHVS and CDR2 is FQNEAQ in the germline V gene. CDR3 amino acids: CASSFSREQPQRF. The CDR3, as DNA: TGTGCCAGCAGCTTTAGCCGGGAGCAGCCCCAGCGTTTT. Supplemented by reference TRBV7-8 and TRBJ1-5, the full variable domain reads GAGVSQSPRYKVAKRGQDVALRCDPISGHVSLFWYQQALGQGPEFLTYFQNEAQLDKSGLPSDRFFAERPEGSVSTLKIQRTQQEDSAVYLCASSFSREQPQRFGDGTRLSIL.